This T cell receptor (beta chain) was identified in a study of T cell responses to AZD1222 COVID-19 vaccine. Study-wide results and limits: Regions left unmutated in variants are reportedly the target of nearly half of spike-specific TCRs. Donors skewed white British and female; clonal diversity was possibly underestimated. Just 6 or 7 AZD1222 recipients were seropositive at baseline.

TCRdb keeps only in-frame clones here, not all; method: immunoSEQ multiplex PCR. This sample has 75,000 to 80,000 clones, with about 90% found just once. As concerns this clone: What it recognizes is unknown.

Investigators merged groups given second doses at roughly 4 or roughly 12 weeks. Between the trimmed V and J ends, which lost 4 bases and 5 bases, there was a span of 22 bases. The germline gives CDR1 SGHKS, CDR2 YYEKEE (reference sequence). This CDR3 region has 16 residues. This sequence was found in an adult who received the AZD1222 COVID-19 vaccine. Sequenced here: peripheral blood, sampled 28 days after the second AZD1222 dose. The chain links TRBV5-5 to TRBJ2-7, with D tentatively TRBD2 (7 bases). The CDR3 DNA reads TGTGCCAGCAGCCATACAGGGCGAAGGGACTACGACGAGCAGTACTTC. Amino acids: CASSHTGRRDYDEQYF.